The 5 T cell receptor beta chains below were found in one sample sequenced in a study of patients and donors after allogeneic stem cell transplantation. TCRdb reprocessed the RT-PCR reads with MiXCR, giving one entry per CDR3 protein. The sample carries more than 850,000 distinct CDR3 sequences, about a sixth recorded once. What was sequenced was blood, either unsorted or a sorted T cell fraction (not recorded which). The receptors derive from a human donor who was either an allogeneic HSCT recipient or a stem cell or donor lymphocyte infusion donor (not recorded which). It is not recorded whose cells these are; they may come from a transplant donor.

The V and J genes are TRBV7-9 and TRBJ2-1; TRBD2 matches at 7 bases. J was trimmed by 7 bases and V by 7 bases; bases with no gene match: 16. CDR3 length equals 16 residues. Germline V lookup: CDR1 SEHNR, CDR2 FQNEAQ (reference sequence). CDR3 DNA: TGTGCCAGCATCACACCCCTGCGGGGGACCGGGAATGAGCAGTTCTTC. The encoded protein is CASITPLRGTGNEQFF.

The CDR3 loop is CASRASGRNTDTQYF. CDR3 nucleotides: TGTGCCAGCAGGGCTAGCGGGAGGAACACAGATACGCAGTATTTT. V is TRBV9 and J is TRBJ2-3; 11 bases match TRBD2. V was clipped by 5 bases and J by 2 bases; unmatched bases: 4. Germline CDR1 and CDR2: SGDLS and YYNGEE. CDR3 length: 15 residues.

This clonotype was observed a few times. The J gene is TRBJ2-5, the V gene TRBV29-1, with 12 bases fitting TRBD1. The CDR3 sequence is 14 residues long. Looked up from germline, CDR1 is SQVTM and CDR2 is ANQGSEA. With V trimmed by 7 bases and J by 5 bases, 8 bases remained unmatched. The DNA of the CDR3 is TGCAGCGCAAGTAGGGGACAGGGGGCCGAGACCCAGTACTTC. Translated, it gives CSASRGQGAETQYF. Full variable domain (outside the CDR3, taken from reference TRBV29-1 and TRBJ2-5): SAVISQKPSRDICQRGTSLTIQCQVDSQVTMMFWYRQQPGQSLTLIATANQGSEATYESGFVIDKFPISRPNLTFSTLTVSNMSPEDSSIYLCSASRGQGAETQYFGPGTRLLVL.

This clonotype was detected only a few times. The chain's CDR3 is CASSQKPMTDKNIQYF. The CDR3 DNA sequence: TGCGCCAGCAGCCAAAAACCTATGACTGACAAAAACATTCAGTACTTC. V gene TRBV4-3 combines with J gene TRBJ2-4, with D unclear. V was cut by 2 bases and J by 3 bases, with 14 bases left in between. This CDR3 spans 16 amino acids. Germline CDR1 reads LGHNA; CDR2 reads YSLEER.

This clonotype was counted a few times. The chain carries TRBV4-1 and TRBJ2-7; D is uncertain. Germline V gives CDR1 MGHRA, CDR2 YSYEKL. V was pared by 0 bases and J by 2 bases, with 8 bases between. The CDR3 is 14 residues long. The CDR3, as DNA: TGCGCCAGCAGCCAAGAGAACCCAGCCTACGAGCAGTACTTC. This encodes CASSQENPAYEQYF.